Below, 25 T cell receptor beta chains from the same sample are listed, as sequenced in a study of T cells in Graves' hyperthyroidism and ophthalmopathy. Amplification of TCR beta CDR3 regions used RNA as the template. The HTBI primer set was used in a first-round RT-PCR of the TCR CDR3. One entry per CDR3 protein results from TCRdb running MiXCR on the multiplex PCR reads. The data show around 350,000 distinct CDR3 sequences, roughly 15% seen once. Sequenced sample: blood. These receptors all stem from an older woman with Graves' ophthalmopathy.

This clonotype was seen ten or more times. The rearrangement uses TRBV20-1 and TRBJ2-1; 11 bases align to TRBD1. Germline CDR1 reads DFQATT; CDR2 reads SNEGSKA (reference sequence). With V trimmed by 2 bases and J by 8 bases, 11 bases remained unmatched. The CDR3 runs to 16 residues. This CDR3 reads CSARRVGQGGRDEQFF. As DNA, the CDR3 is TGCAGTGCTAGAAGGGTGGGACAGGGGGGTCGGGATGAGCAGTTCTTC.

This clonotype has ten or more counts. The chain has TRBV11-2 and TRBJ2-3; D tentatively fits TRBD1 or TRBD2 (5 bases each). The CDR3 has 15 amino acids. With 3 bases removed from V and 2 bases from J, the gap between germline ends came to 12 bases. The V gene's germline CDR1 is SGHAT and CDR2 FQNNGV. CDR3 loop: CASSFRGVPTDTQYF. The CDR3 coding sequence is TGTGCCAGCAGCTTTAGGGGAGTTCCCACAGATACGCAGTATTTT.

The sample holds a few counts of this clonotype. The rearrangement joins TRBV28 to TRBJ2-1; 8 positions match TRBD2. Germline assignment: CDR1 MDHEN and CDR2 SYDVKM. This CDR3 has 13 amino acids. V dropped 2 bases and J dropped 14; count of bases not matched to a gene: 8. CDR3 nucleotide sequence: TGTGCCAGCAGTTTAAATGGTAGCGGGGTCAAGTTCTTC. Amino acid sequence: CASSLNGSGVKFF. Combining the CDR3 with reference TRBV28 and TRBJ2-1 gives the whole variable domain DVKVTQSSRYLVKRTGEKVFLECVQDMDHENMFWYRQDPGLGLRLIYFSYDVKMKEKGDIPEGYSVSREKKERFSLILESASTNQTSMYLCASSLNGSGVKFFGPGTRLTVL.

The chain recombines TRBV7-2 with TRBJ2-1; D unclear. Germline lookup yields CDR1 SGHTA and CDR2 FQGNSA. The CDR3 runs to 14 residues. The V and J ends lost 0 bases and 6 bases respectively, with 9 bases between them. Written as DNA, the CDR3 is TGTGCCAGCAGCTTAGCGGGCCTACCCAATGAGCAGTTCTTC. It is translated as CASSLAGLPNEQFF.

This clonotype was picked up a small number of times. The chain has TRBV6-5 and TRBJ2-7; no clear D gene. The CDR3 is made up of 13 amino acids. Germline assignment: CDR1 MNHEY and CDR2 SVGAGI. Trimming took 2 bases from V and 6 from J, leaving 11 bases between them. The CDR3 DNA follows: TGTGCCAGCAGTTACCACACCACGGGCGAGCAGTACTTC. It encodes CASSYHTTGEQYF.

The chain has TRBV5-6 and TRBJ1-5, with D possibly TRBD1 on 5 matching bases. Trimming stripped 1 base from V and 1 base from J, with 6 bases between. The V gene's germline CDR1 is SGHDT and CDR2 YYEEEE. The CDR3 contains 14 residues. The CDR3 bases are TGTGCCAGCAGCTTGCGGGACAGCAATCAGCCCCAGCATTTT. The encoded protein is CASSLRDSNQPQHF.

This clonotype was picked up many times. The DNA for the CDR3 is TGCGCCAGCAGCCAGCCTCTAGCGGCCCCAGGGAATGAGCAGTTCTTC. Amino acid sequence: CASSQPLAAPGNEQFF. The chain employs TRBV4-1 and TRBJ2-1; the match to TRBD2 covers 7 bases. The CDR3 is 16 amino acids. Germline lookup yields CDR1 MGHRA and CDR2 YSYEKL. V shed 3 bases, J shed 7 bases, and the junction held 12 bases outside the gene matches.

At least ten counts were recorded for this clonotype. The V and J genes are TRBV12-3 or TRBV12-4 and TRBJ2-7; D gene ambiguous. Trimming cost V 3 bases and J 5 bases, with 8 bases left between them. The CDR3 loop spans 12 amino acids. CDR3 in DNA: TGTGCCAGCAGTTTTCTTGGCAACGAGCAGTACTTC. Translation: CASSFLGNEQYF.

This clonotype was detected many times. This chain connects TRBV15 to TRBJ1-4; TRBD1 aligns across 9 bases. V lost 0 bases and J lost 6; bases outside the gene matches: 5. The CDR3 is 16 residues long. Germline lookup yields CDR1 LNHNV and CDR2 YYDKDF (reference sequence). The CDR3 is CATSRDPGTGYEKLFF. The DNA of the CDR3 is TGTGCCACCAGCAGAGATCCCGGGACAGGGTATGAAAAACTGTTTTTT. The whole variable domain, remainder taken from reference TRBV15 and TRBJ1-4, is DAMVIQNPRYQVTQFGKPVTLSCSQTLNHNVMYWYQQKSSQAPKLLFHYYDKDFNNEADTPDNFQSRRPNTSFCFLDIRSPGLGDTAMYLCATSRDPGTGYEKLFFGSGTQLSVL.

The CDR3: CSARTSGTSYEQYF. CDR3 nucleotide sequence: TGCAGTGCTAGGACTAGCGGGACCTCCTACGAGCAGTACTTC. The chain recombines TRBV20-1 with TRBJ2-7; TRBD2 aligns across 11 bases. V lost 3 bases to trimming and J lost 0 bases; unmatched junction nucleotides: 1. Germline loops: CDR1 DFQATT, CDR2 SNEGSKA (reference sequence). The CDR3 sequence is 14 residues long.

This clonotype was counted many times. The chain uses TRBV5-1 and TRBJ1-5; 9 nucleotides agree with TRBD1. Germline CDR1 reads SGHRS; CDR2 reads YFSETQ. J lost 6 bases, V lost 5 bases, and 9 bases had no gene match. This CDR3 is built from 15 residues. The CDR3 DNA reads TGCGCCAGCAGTCTGACAGGGGGAAGGAGTCAGCCCCAGCATTTT. Encoded protein: CASSLTGGRSQPQHF.

This clonotype came up a few times. The V gene is TRBV27, the J gene TRBJ2-3; no clear D. From germline, CDR1 is MNHEY and CDR2 SMNVEV (reference sequence). V gave up 5 bases and J gave up 0 bases, with 9 bases separating them. The CDR3 loop spans 14 amino acids. CDR3 DNA sequence: TGTGCCAGCAGTACCTGGGCCAGCACAGATACGCAGTATTTT. This encodes CASSTWASTDTQYF.

The CDR3 here is CASSRHKSSGNTIYF. The CDR3, as DNA: TGCGCCAGCAGCCGGCACAAGAGCTCTGGAAACACCATATATTTT. This chain links TRBV5-1 with TRBJ1-3, with no clear D. Germline V CDR1 and CDR2: SGHRS, YFSETQ. The CDR3 runs to 15 residues. V was shortened by 4 bases and J by 0 bases, with 11 bases between the two germline ends.

The chain links TRBV28 to TRBJ2-3, with TRBD2 identical over 11 bases. Germline V CDR1 and CDR2: MDHEN, SYDVKM. The CDR3 spans 16 residues. J gave up 2 bases and V 6 bases, and 7 bases lay outside the gene matches. DNA of the CDR3: TGTGCCAGCAGCCTCGGGACTAGCGGATACACAGATACGCAGTATTTT. As protein: CASSLGTSGYTDTQYF.

This clonotype was counted only a few times. The chain is built from TRBV27 and TRBJ2-5, with 8 bases fitting TRBD2. After removal of 5 bases from V and 4 bases from J, the junction contained 6 bases not matched to a gene. Germline V gene sequence: CDR1 MNHEY, CDR2 SMNVEV (reference sequence). The CDR3 totals 14 residues. CDR3 sequence (DNA): TGTGCCAGCAGTATGAGCGGGAGCCCAGAGACCCAGTACTTC. The encoded protein is CASSMSGSPETQYF.

This clonotype was recorded many times. The chain combines TRBV11-2 with TRBJ2-5; D gene uncertain. Germline V gives CDR1 SGHAT, CDR2 FQNNGV. V lost 2 bases, J lost 5 bases, and 9 bases lay in between. CDR3 size: 13 residues. This chain's CDR3 is CASSLRSSETQYF. The CDR3, as DNA: TGTGCCAGCAGCTTACGGAGTTCGGAGACCCAGTACTTC.

This chain uses TRBV2 with TRBJ2-1, with a possible D match to TRBD2 (6 bases). From germline, CDR1 is SNHLY and CDR2 FYNNEI. The V and J ends lost 6 bases and 0 bases respectively, with 9 bases between them. CDR3 size: 14 residues. In nucleotides, the CDR3 is TGTGCCAGCAGAGTGCGGGACTCCTACAATGAGCAGTTCTTC. As protein: CASRVRDSYNEQFF.

The sample holds many counts of this clonotype. V gene TRBV19 combines with J gene TRBJ2-2; D remains ambiguous. The CDR3 totals 15 residues. CDR1 is LNHDA and CDR2 is SQIVND in the germline V gene (reference sequence). V was pared by 5 bases and J by 8 bases, with 18 bases between. The CDR3, as DNA: TGTGCCAGTAGTGAGTCCCAAGTCTTGTCGGGGGAGCTGTTTTTT. Amino acids: CASSESQVLSGELFF.

Only a few counts were recorded for this clonotype. V usage is TRBV6-5 and J usage is TRBJ2-1; 8 nucleotides line up with TRBD2. V trimming: 4 bases; J trimming: 3 bases; junction bases outside the gene matches: 8. The germline gives CDR1 MNHEY, CDR2 SVGAGI. The CDR3 sequence is 16 residues long. The CDR3 DNA reads TGTGCCAGCAGTTTGGGGAGCGGGAGTGGCTACAATGAGCAGTTCTTC. It codes for CASSLGSGSGYNEQFF.

This clonotype was picked up a small number of times. V gene TRBV12-5 combines with J gene TRBJ2-2; no clear D. Germline V gene lookup returns CDR1 LGHNT and CDR2 FRNRAP. V was clipped by 2 bases and J by 4 bases, with 11 bases between them. This CDR3 has 15 residues. The CDR3 reads CASGLSVLATGELFF. The CDR3 DNA reads TGTGCTAGTGGTTTGTCCGTATTGGCCACCGGGGAGCTGTTTTTT.

The V call is TRBV20-1, the J call TRBJ2-5; 8 bases agree with TRBD2. The CDR3 is 16 residues long. The V segment lost 5 bases and the J segment 1 base; nucleotides outside the gene matches: 12. The germline V gene encodes CDR1 DFQATT and CDR2 SNEGSKA (reference sequence). CDR3 coding DNA: TGCAGTGCTCCAACTAGCGGCCGATATACCCAAGAGACCCAGTACTTC. Translated, it gives CSAPTSGRYTQETQYF.

This clonotype was seen at least ten times. The chain has TRBV20-1 and TRBJ2-1; TRBD2 agrees at 11 bases. The CDR3 is made up of 16 amino acids. V shed 4 bases and J 7 bases; nucleotides not matched to a gene: 12. CDR1 and CDR2 (germline): DFQATT, SNEGSKA (reference sequence). CDR3: CSATQKLAGVGNEQFF. In DNA, the CDR3 is TGCAGTGCTACCCAAAAACTAGCGGGAGTGGGAAATGAGCAGTTCTTC.

The rearrangement uses TRBV28 and TRBJ2-3, with TRBD1 matching 8 bases. Germline V gene sequence: CDR1 MDHEN, CDR2 SYDVKM. The J segment lost 3 bases and the V segment lost 8 bases, leaving 4 bases of the junction unmatched. The CDR3 totals 13 residues. As DNA, the CDR3 is TGTGCCAGCGCCGGACAGGGAACAGATACGCAGTATTTT. This translates into CASAGQGTDTQYF.

This clonotype showed up many times. The chain has TRBV28 and TRBJ2-1; 7 bases are shared with TRBD2. The J segment lost 4 bases and the V segment lost 5 bases, leaving 5 bases of the junction unmatched. CDR1 is MDHEN and CDR2 is SYDVKM in the germline V gene. The CDR3 contains 14 residues. CDR3 nucleotide sequence: TGTGCCAGCAGTCTAGCGGACCTTTACAATGAGCAGTTCTTC. Residues: CASSLADLYNEQFF.

The chain links TRBV5-6 to TRBJ2-5, with a tentative D call TRBD2 (6 bases). V lost 1 base to trimming and J lost 7 bases, with 11 bases between them. CDR3 length: 13 amino acids. Germline loops: CDR1 SGHDT, CDR2 YYEEEE. The CDR3 DNA reads TGTGCCAGCAGCTTGAGTCAGGGAGGGACCCAGTACTTC. Translation gives CASSLSQGGTQYF.